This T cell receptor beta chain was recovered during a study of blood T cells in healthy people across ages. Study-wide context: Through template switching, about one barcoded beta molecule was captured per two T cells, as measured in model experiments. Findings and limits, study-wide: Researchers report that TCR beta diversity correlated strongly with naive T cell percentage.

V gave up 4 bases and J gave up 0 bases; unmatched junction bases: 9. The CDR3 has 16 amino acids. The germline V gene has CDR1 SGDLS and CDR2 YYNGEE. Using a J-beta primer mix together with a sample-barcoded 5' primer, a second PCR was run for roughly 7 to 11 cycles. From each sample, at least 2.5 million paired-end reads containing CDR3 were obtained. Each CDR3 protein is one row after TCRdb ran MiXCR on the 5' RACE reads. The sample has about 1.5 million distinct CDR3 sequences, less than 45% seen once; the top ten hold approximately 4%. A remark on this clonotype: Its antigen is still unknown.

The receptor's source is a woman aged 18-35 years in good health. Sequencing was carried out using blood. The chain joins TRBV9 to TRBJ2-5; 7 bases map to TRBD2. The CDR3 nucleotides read TGTGCCAGCAGCCCCACTGCGGGGGAATACCAAGAGACCCAGTACTTC. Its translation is CASSPTAGEYQETQYF.